This T cell receptor beta chain was recovered during a study of T cell repertoires in cytomegalovirus infection. Study results and limitations: Carriers of CMV plus the relevant HLA were identified by cumulative public TCR beta family frequency.

Germline loops: CDR1 SGHVS, CDR2 FQNEAQ. CDR3 length: 15 amino acids. Trimming took off 5 bases at V and 6 bases at J, with 19 bases between the two ends. TCRdb itself ran the reads through MiXCR, one entry per CDR3 protein. Of about 490,000 distinct CDR3 sequences in the sample, about 11% are singletons; the top ten hold 10%. In its sample, this clonotype was seen many times. Its matching antigen is unknown. The V gene is TRBV7-8, the J gene TRBJ1-2; D is undetermined. This TCR derives from a human donor in good health (CMV status not recorded). Some clones in this sample may be carry-over from other donors' samples. The sequencing input was PBMCs. The CDR3 DNA reads TGTGCCAGCAGCCACCCCCCGATTTTCGCGAATGGCTACACCTTC. Translated: CASSHPPIFANGYTF.